Listed below are T cell receptor beta chains from one sample, sequenced in a study of long-term antiretroviral therapy in people with HIV. The protocol was immunoSEQ multiplex PCR, while the TCRdb copy is restricted to in-frame clones and leaves out a portion. Found here are approximately 7,000 clones, approximately 85% of them singletons; the top ten hold 3%. Material: unsorted PBMCs, obtained 3.7 years after starting antiretroviral therapy. The receptors here all came from a woman aged 45 to 65 with HIV. Both conserved end residues are part of each CDR3. D genes are given only for firm matches. The listing skips clone size in some rows; elsewhere it reads once, few, many or a size class.

d_gene,abundance,j_gene,v_gene,CDR3nt,CDR3aa
-,-,TRBJ1-2,TRBV30,TGTGCCTGGAGTAACGGGGAATATGGCTACACCTTC,CAWSNGEYGYTF
-,-,TRBJ2-5,TRBV28,TGTGCCAGCAGTTTCGGGGCCGTGGAGACCCAGTACTTC,CASSFGAVETQYF
-,few,TRBJ2-3,TRBV7-6,TGTGCCAGCAGCTTAGTGGGGGAGAGCACAGATACGCAGTATTTT,CASSLVGESTDTQYF
-,once,TRBJ2-1,TRBV19,TGTGCCAGTAGTATGTCGGACCACCTCCATGAGCAGTTCTTC,CASSMSDHLHEQFF
-,-,TRBJ2-7,TRBV5-6,TGTGCCAGCAGCCATAGTTTCGAGCAGTACTTC,CASSHSFEQYF
-,-,TRBJ1-2,TRBV7-9,TGTGCCAGCAGCCACCAGACACTGTACTATGGCTACACCTTC,CASSHQTLYYGYTF
-,once,TRBJ2-5,TRBV6-1,TGTGCCAGCAGTGAAACTTCCTTCCTAGGGGAGACCCAGTACTTC,CASSETSFLGETQYF
-,-,TRBJ2-5,TRBV6-4,TGTGCCAGCAAGGGCTGGGCGGGACTCCAAGAGACCCAGTACTTC,CASKGWAGLQETQYF
-,once,TRBJ2-5,TRBV29-1,TGCAGCGTCAGGAAACAGGGCCAAGAGACCCAGTACTTC,CSVRKQGQETQYF
-,-,TRBJ2-7,TRBV28,TGTGCCACTGCCGGGACAAGGGGGCAGTACTTC,CATAGTRGQYF
TRBD2,few,TRBJ2-1,TRBV5-1,TGCGCCAGCAGCTCACCTCTAGCGGGACCCAACAATGAGCAGTTCTTC,CASSSPLAGPNNEQFF
-,-,TRBJ1-6,TRBV27,TGTGCCAGCAGTACAGGGTATAATTCACCCCTCCACTTT,CASSTGYNSPLHF
TRBD2,few,TRBJ2-7,TRBV4-1,TGCGCCAGCAGCCGCGAAGCGGGAGGGCCGATAATCGTCTACGAGCAGTACTTC,CASSREAGGPIIVYEQYF
-,-,TRBJ2-3,TRBV5-1,TGCGCCAGCGGTGAGGGGATAGCGGGCACAGATACGCAGTATTTT,CASGEGIAGTDTQYF
-,-,TRBJ2-7,TRBV5-4,TGTGCCAGCAGCTGGAATACTGGCATAGTCTACGAGCAGTACTTC,CASSWNTGIVYEQYF
-,once,TRBJ1-5,TRBV11-2,TGTGCCAGCAGTCTAAGTCCTAGCAATCAGCCCCAGCATTTT,CASSLSPSNQPQHF
-,few,TRBJ2-2,TRBV28,TGTGCCAGCAGTTTGATGGCTACCACCGGGGAGCTGTTTTTT,CASSLMATTGELFF
TRBD2,-,TRBJ2-1,TRBV7-9,TGTGCCAGCAGCCCGCCCTTAGCGGGAGGGAGCTCCTACAATGAGCAGTTCTTC,CASSPPLAGGSSYNEQFF
-,-,TRBJ2-3,TRBV18,TGTGCCAGCTCACCGATTAGTACAGATACGCAGTATTTT,CASSPISTDTQYF
TRBD2,-,TRBJ2-3,TRBV28,TGTGCCAGCAGTTTACCAACGACAGCGGGAGGGCCTGGGGGAGCAGATACGCAGTATTTT,CASSLPTTAGGPGGADTQYF
-,-,TRBJ2-1,TRBV6-1,TGTGCCAGTACCTCGGGGCGCAACTACTACAATGAGCAGTTCTTC,CASTSGRNYYNEQFF
TRBD1,few,TRBJ1-3,TRBV28,TGTGCCAGCAGTTTTTACCGACAGGGTGGAAACACCATATATTTT,CASSFYRQGGNTIYF
TRBD1,-,TRBJ2-2,TRBV29-1,TGCAGCGTGGGAACCGGGACAGGTTCCTCGAACACCGGGGAGCTGTTTTTT,CSVGTGTGSSNTGELFF